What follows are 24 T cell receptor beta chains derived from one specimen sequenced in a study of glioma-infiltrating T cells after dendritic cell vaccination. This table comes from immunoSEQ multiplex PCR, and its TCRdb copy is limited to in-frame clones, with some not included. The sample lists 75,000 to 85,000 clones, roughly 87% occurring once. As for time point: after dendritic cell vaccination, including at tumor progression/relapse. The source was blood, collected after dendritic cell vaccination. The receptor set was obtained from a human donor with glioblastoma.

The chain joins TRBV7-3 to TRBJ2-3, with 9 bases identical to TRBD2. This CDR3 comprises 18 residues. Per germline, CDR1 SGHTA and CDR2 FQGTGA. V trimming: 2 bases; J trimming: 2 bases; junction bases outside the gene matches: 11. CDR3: CASSLPGLAPPPTDTQYF. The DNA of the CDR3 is TGTGCCAGCAGCTTACCCGGACTAGCGCCACCACCCACAGATACGCAGTATTTT.

CDR3 sequence: CARAAQGEYGYTF. The CDR3, as DNA: TGTGCCAGAGCTGCTCAGGGGGAATATGGCTACACCTTC. This chain connects TRBV2 to TRBJ1-2, with TRBD1 matching 7 bases. The germline CDR1 and CDR2 sequences are SNHLY and FYNNEI. Germline trimming cut 9 bases from V and 5 bases from J; bases unmatched to any gene: 9. The CDR3 has 13 residues.

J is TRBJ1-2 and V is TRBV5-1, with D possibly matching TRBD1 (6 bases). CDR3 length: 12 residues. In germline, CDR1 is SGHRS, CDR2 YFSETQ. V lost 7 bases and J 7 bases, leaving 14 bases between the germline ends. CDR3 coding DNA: TGCGCCAGCGGCCAGGGGAGTGGTGGCTACACCTTC. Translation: CASGQGSGGYTF.

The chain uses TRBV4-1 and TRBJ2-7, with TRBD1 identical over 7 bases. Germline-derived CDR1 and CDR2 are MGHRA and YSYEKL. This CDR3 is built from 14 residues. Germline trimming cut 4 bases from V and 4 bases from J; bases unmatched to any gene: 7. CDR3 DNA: TGCGCCAGCAGCCCACGGACAGGCTGGTACGAGCAGTACTTC. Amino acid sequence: CASSPRTGWYEQYF.

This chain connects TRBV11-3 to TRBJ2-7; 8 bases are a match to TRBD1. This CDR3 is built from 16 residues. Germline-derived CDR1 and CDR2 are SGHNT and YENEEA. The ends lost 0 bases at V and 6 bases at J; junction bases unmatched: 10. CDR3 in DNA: TGTGCCAGCAGCTTAGAGGACAGGGCCTCTATACTCGAGCAGTACTTC. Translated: CASSLEDRASILEQYF.

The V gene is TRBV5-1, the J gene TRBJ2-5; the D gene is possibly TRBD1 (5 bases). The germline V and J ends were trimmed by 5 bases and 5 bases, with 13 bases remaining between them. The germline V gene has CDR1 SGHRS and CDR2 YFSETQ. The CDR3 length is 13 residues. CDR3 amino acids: CASRTGPGETQYF. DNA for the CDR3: TGCGCCAGCAGAACAGGCCCCGGGGAGACCCAGTACTTC.

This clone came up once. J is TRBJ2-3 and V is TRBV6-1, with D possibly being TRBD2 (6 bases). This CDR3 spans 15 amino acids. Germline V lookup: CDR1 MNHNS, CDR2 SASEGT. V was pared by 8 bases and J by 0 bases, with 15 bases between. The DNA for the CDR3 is TGTGCCAGCGAGGGACTGAAGACTAGCACAGATACGCAGTATTTT. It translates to CASEGLKTSTDTQYF.

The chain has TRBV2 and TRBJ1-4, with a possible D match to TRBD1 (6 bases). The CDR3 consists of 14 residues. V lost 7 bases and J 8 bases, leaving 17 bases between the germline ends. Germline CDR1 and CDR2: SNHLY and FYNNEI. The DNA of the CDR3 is TGTGCCAGCACAGGGAGTAGGGGGGGGGAAAAACTGTTTTTT. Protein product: CASTGSRGGEKLFF.

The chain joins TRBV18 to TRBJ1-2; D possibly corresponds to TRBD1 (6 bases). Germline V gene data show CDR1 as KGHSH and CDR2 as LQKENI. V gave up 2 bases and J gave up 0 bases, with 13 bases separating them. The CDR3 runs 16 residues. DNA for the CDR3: TGTGCCAGCTCACCAGGTTGGGGGCGTTCTAACTATGGCTACACCTTC. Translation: CASSPGWGRSNYGYTF.

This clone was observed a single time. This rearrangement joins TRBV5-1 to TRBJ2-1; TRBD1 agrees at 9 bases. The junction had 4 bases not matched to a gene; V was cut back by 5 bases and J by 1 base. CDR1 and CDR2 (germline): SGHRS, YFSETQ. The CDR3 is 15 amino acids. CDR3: CASRSGTGSYNEQFF. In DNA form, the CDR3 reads TGCGCCAGCAGGTCCGGGACAGGGTCCTACAATGAGCAGTTCTTC.

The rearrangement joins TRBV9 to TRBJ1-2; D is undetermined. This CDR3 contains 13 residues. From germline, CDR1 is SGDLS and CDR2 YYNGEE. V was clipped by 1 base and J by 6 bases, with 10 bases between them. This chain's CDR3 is CASSVQLRDGYTF. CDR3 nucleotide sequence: TGTGCCAGCAGCGTACAACTTCGGGATGGCTACACCTTC.

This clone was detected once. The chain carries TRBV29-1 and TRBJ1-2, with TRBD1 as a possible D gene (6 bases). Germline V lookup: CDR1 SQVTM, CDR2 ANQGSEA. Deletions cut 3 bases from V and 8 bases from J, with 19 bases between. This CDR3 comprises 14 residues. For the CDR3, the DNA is TGCAGCGTTGACACAAGGGGGTACTATGTAGGCTACACCTTC. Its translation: CSVDTRGYYVGYTF.

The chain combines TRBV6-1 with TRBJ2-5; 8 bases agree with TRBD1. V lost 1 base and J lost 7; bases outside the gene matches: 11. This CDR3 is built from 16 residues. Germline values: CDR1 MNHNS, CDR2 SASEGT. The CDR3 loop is CASSEGMGQGAGTQYF. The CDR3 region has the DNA TGTGCCAGCAGTGAAGGGATGGGGCAGGGGGCGGGGACCCAGTACTTC.

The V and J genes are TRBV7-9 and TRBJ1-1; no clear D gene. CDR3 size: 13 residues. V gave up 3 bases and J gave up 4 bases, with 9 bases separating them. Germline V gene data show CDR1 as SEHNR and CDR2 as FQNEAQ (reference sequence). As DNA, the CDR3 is TGTGCCAGCAGCTTGCCGGGAGGCACTGAAGCTTTCTTT. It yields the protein CASSLPGGTEAFF.

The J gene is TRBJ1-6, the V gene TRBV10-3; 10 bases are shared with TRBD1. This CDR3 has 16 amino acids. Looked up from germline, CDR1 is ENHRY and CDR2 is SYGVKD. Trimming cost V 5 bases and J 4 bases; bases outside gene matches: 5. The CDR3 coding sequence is TGTGCCATCAGTCAGGGACAGGGGACATATAATTCACCCCTCCACTTT. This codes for CAISQGQGTYNSPLHF.

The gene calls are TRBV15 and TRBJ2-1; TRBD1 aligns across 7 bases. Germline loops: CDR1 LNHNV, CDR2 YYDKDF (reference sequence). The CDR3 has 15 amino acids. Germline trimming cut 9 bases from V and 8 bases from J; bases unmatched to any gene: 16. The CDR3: CATKGRGGLGDEQFF. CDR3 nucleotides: TGTGCCACAAAGGGACGAGGGGGCTTGGGGGATGAGCAGTTCTTC.

The CDR3 DNA reads as TGTGCCTGGACGGAGGGGACAGGAAGCAATCAGCCCCAGCATTTT. Protein: CAWTEGTGSNQPQHF. The rearrangement links TRBV30 to TRBJ1-5, with 8 bases that match TRBD1. The CDR3 is made up of 15 amino acids. V lost 4 bases, J lost 1 base, and 6 bases stayed unmatched. Germline V lookup: CDR1 GTSNPN, CDR2 SVGIG (reference sequence).

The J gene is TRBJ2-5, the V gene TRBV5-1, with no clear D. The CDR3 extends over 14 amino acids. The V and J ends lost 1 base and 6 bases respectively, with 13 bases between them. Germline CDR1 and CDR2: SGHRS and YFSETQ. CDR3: CASSLTTSLQTQYF. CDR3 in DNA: TGCGCCAGCAGCTTGACTACGTCCCTACAGACCCAGTACTTC.

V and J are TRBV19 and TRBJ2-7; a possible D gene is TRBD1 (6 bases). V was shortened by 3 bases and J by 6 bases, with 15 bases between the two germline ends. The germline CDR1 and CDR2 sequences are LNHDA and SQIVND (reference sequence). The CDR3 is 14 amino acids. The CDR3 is CASSISPGEGEQYF. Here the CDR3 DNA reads TGTGCCAGTAGTATTTCTCCAGGGGAAGGCGAGCAGTACTTC.

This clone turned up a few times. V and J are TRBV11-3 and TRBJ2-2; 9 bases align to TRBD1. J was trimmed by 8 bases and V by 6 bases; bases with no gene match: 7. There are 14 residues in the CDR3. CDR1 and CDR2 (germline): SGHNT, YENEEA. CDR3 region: CASRGDRAFGELFF. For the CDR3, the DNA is TGTGCCAGCAGAGGGGACAGGGCTTTTGGGGAGCTGTTTTTT.

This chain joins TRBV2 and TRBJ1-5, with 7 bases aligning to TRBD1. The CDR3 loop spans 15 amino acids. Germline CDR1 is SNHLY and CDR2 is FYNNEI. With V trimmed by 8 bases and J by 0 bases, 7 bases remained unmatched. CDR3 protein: CASRGQTYSNQPQHF. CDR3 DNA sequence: TGTGCCAGCCGGGGACAGACTTATAGCAATCAGCCCCAGCATTTT.

CDR3 region: CASHTRQGAYEQYF. For the CDR3, the DNA is TGTGCCAGCCACACCCGACAGGGGGCCTACGAGCAGTACTTC. The V call is TRBV27, the J call TRBJ2-7; 9 bases map to TRBD1. There are 14 residues in the CDR3. Trimming at V came to 8 bases and at J to 2 bases, leaving 7 bases not matched to a gene. Per germline, CDR1 MNHEY and CDR2 SMNVEV (reference sequence).

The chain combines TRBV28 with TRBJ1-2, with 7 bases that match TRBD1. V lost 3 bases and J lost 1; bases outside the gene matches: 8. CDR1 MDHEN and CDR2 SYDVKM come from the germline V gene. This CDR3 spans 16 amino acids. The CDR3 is CASSFLGGRRNYGYTF. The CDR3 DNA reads TGTGCCAGCAGTTTCTTAGGGGGCAGGCGTAACTATGGCTACACCTTC.

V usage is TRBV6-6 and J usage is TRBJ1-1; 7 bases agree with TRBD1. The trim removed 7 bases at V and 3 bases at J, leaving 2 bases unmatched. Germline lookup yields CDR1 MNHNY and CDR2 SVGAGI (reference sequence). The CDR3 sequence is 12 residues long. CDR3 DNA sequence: TGTGCCAGCAACAGGGGAGACACTGAAGCTTTCTTT. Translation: CASNRGDTEAFF.